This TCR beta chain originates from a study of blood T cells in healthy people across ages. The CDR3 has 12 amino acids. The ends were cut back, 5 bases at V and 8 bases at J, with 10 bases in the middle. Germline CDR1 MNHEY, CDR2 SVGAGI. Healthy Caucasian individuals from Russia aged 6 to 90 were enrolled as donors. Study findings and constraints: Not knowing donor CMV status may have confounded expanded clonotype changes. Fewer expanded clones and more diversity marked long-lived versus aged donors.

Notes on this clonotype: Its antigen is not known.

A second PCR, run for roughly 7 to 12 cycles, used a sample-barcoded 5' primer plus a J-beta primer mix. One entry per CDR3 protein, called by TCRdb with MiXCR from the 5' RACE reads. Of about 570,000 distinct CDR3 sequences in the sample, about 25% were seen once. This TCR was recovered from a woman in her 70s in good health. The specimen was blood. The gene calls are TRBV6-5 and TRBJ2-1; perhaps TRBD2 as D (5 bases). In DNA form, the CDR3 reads TGTGCCAGCAGTACCTTGGAGGATGAGCAGTTCTTC. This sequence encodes CASSTLEDEQFF.